This TCR beta chain was found in a study of T cell responses to AZD1222 COVID-19 vaccine. Notes on the study in general: Baseline testing showed seropositivity in only a handful of AZD1222 recipients. Clonal diversity may have been underestimated in mostly white British donors.

The data were produced by immunoSEQ multiplex PCR, yet TCRdb's version contains in-frame clones alone and is incomplete. This repertoire shows about 130,000 clones, over 90% found once; its top ten account for roughly 1%. As concerns this clone: Its specificity is unknown.

The trim removed 6 bases at V and 1 base at J, leaving 6 bases unmatched. This CDR3 comprises 15 residues. The germline CDR1 and CDR2 sequences are SNHLY and FYNNEI. This specimen was peripheral blood, taken on day 0 of AZD1222 vaccination. This chain connects TRBV2 to TRBJ1-1; the match to TRBD1 covers 9 bases. The clonotype comes from an adult in good health. The CDR3: CASRRTDRGNTEAFF. In DNA, the CDR3 is TGTGCCAGCAGGCGGACGGACAGGGGGAACACTGAAGCTTTCTTT.